Presented here are 10 T cell receptor beta chains from one specimen sequenced in a study of OX40 agonist ivuxolimab in advanced cancers. Some clones are missing from TCRdb's copy, which holds only in-frame ones; the method was immunoSEQ multiplex PCR. The repertoire includes around 66,000 clones, roughly 80% of them detected once, and 4% to 4.5% sits in the top ten. The sample here was CD4+ or CD8+ T cells sorted from blood, taken in a trial of the OX40 agonist ivuxolimab. Receptors originate from an adult with an advanced solid tumor such as melanoma, head and neck, liver or kidney cancer.

The rearrangement uses TRBV19 and TRBJ1-2; TRBD1 matches at 7 bases. Germline values: CDR1 LNHDA, CDR2 SQIVND (reference sequence). V lost 9 bases, J lost 4 bases, and 8 bases stayed unmatched. The CDR3 is 13 amino acids. The CDR3 DNA reads as TGTGCCAGCGCAAAGGACAGGTCCTATGGCTACACCTTC. Its translation: CASAKDRSYGYTF.

This clone was seen just once. The rearrangement links TRBV5-4 to TRBJ1-2; D is uncertain. The CDR3 length is 15 residues. Germline CDR1 SGHNT, CDR2 YYREEE (reference sequence). V shed 0 bases and J shed 1 base, with 10 bases lying between them. The CDR3: CASSLGTASNYGYTF. As DNA, the CDR3 is TGTGCCAGCAGCTTGGGGACGGCCAGTAACTATGGCTACACCTTC.

V usage is TRBV5-1 and J usage is TRBJ2-4; TRBD2 is a possible D gene (6 bases). The germline CDR1 and CDR2 sequences are SGHRS and YFSETQ. Trimming took 0 bases from V and 12 from J, leaving 19 bases between them. CDR3 size: 15 residues. CDR3 nucleotides: TGCGCCAGCAGCTTGGCCTTCGGAGGGATTGGAAATCAGTACTTC. Encoded protein: CASSLAFGGIGNQYF.

The V and J genes are TRBV29-1 and TRBJ2-2, with a weak D call TRBD2 (6 bases). CDR3 length equals 13 residues. V was trimmed by 3 bases and J by 5 bases, leaving 10 bases between them. The germline V gene has CDR1 SQVTM and CDR2 ANQGSEA. This CDR3 reads CSVDARGTGELFF. Here the CDR3 DNA reads TGCAGCGTTGACGCGCGGGGTACCGGGGAGCTGTTTTTT.

Written as DNA, the CDR3 is TGTGCCAGCAGCTCCTTCCGGGACAGGGAGCAGCCCCAGCATTTT. Translated: CASSSFRDREQPQHF. The J gene is TRBJ1-5, the V gene TRBV7-2, with 9 bases lining up with TRBD1. Germline V lookup: CDR1 SGHTA, CDR2 FQGNSA. V dropped 4 bases and J dropped 7; count of bases not matched to a gene: 8. This CDR3 spans 15 amino acids.

Regarding this clone: One end of the junction varies from germline; a read error may be responsible. The chain recombines TRBV6-1 with TRBJ1-2; D gene unclear. CDR3 length equals 14 residues. Germline loops: CDR1 MNHNS, CDR2 SASEGT. This chain's CDR3 is CASREGGSNYGYTF. DNA of the CDR3: TGTGCCAGCAGGGAAGGAGGATCTAACTATGGCTACACCTTC.

This clone was detected only a few times. The rearrangement joins TRBV5-1 to TRBJ1-1; tentative D call: TRBD1 (6 bases). Germline CDR1 is SGHRS and CDR2 is YFSETQ. The CDR3 spans 15 residues. With 1 base removed from V and 1 base from J, the gap between germline ends came to 11 bases. The CDR3: CASSLSGGRNTEAFF. CDR3 nucleotides: TGCGCCAGCAGCTTGTCGGGGGGCCGGAACACTGAAGCTTTCTTT.

The chain has TRBV6-6 and TRBJ2-5; D is undetermined. Trimming removed 6 bases at V and 2 bases at J, with 10 bases between. From germline, CDR1 is MNHNY and CDR2 SVGAGI (reference sequence). The CDR3 loop spans 13 amino acids. Here the CDR3 reads CASRLDYQETQYF. CDR3 nucleotide sequence: TGTGCCAGCAGGCTAGATTATCAAGAGACCCAGTACTTC.

The chain combines TRBV19 with TRBJ1-1, with D tentatively TRBD1 (5 bases). CDR3 length: 15 amino acids. Germline V CDR1 and CDR2: LNHDA, SQIVND (reference sequence). V lost 2 bases, J lost 5 bases, and 15 bases lay in between. CDR3 in DNA: TGTGCCAGTAGTATAAGGGACCGGGGCATAACTGAAGCTTTCTTT. The encoded protein is CASSIRDRGITEAFF.

The chain has TRBV27 and TRBJ1-2; 12 positions agree with TRBD1. With 3 bases clipped from V and 6 bases from J, the junction kept 2 bases outside the gene matches. The CDR3 has 14 amino acids. CDR1 MNHEY and CDR2 SMNVEV come from the germline V gene (reference sequence). CDR3 in amino acids: CASSFGDRGHGYTF. CDR3 sequence (DNA): TGTGCCAGCAGTTTTGGGGACAGGGGGCATGGCTACACCTTC.